This T cell receptor beta chain was identified in a study of T cells in Graves' hyperthyroidism and ophthalmopathy. The V end was cut by 3 bases, the J end by 6 bases, with 18 bases between. Germline CDR1 is LNHNV and CDR2 is YYDKDF (reference sequence). CDR3 length equals 17 residues. Researchers amplified the TCR beta CDR3 regions from RNA transcripts. First-round RT-PCR targeting the TCR CDR3 was performed with the HTBI primer set. TCRdb fed the multiplex PCR reads into MiXCR, producing one record per CDR3 protein. This sample has 490,000 or so distinct CDR3 sequences, with about 20% found just once.

Sequenced sample: blood. The receptor's source is a man aged 35 to 55 with Graves' ophthalmopathy. The V and J genes are TRBV15 and TRBJ1-6; unclear D gene. The CDR3: CATSSDPGIQFNSPLHF. The DNA of the CDR3 is TGTGCCACCAGCAGCGACCCGGGTATACAGTTTAATTCACCCCTCCACTTT. The full variable domain, rest sourced from reference TRBV15 and TRBJ1-6, is DAMVIQNPRYQVTQFGKPVTLSCSQTLNHNVMYWYQQKSSQAPKLLFHYYDKDFNNEADTPDNFQSRRPNTSFCFLDIRSPGLGDTAMYLCATSSDPGIQFNSPLHFGNGTRLTVT.